There are many counts of the clone carrying this T cell receptor beta chain. Its antigen remains unidentified. This entry comes from a study of T cell repertoires in cytomegalovirus infection. Notes on the study in general: The ex vivo response showed dominance by HLA-C-restricted CMV-specific TCR beta clonotypes.

CDR1 SGHTA and CDR2 FQGNSA come from the germline V gene. Trimming cost V 1 base and J 6 bases; bases outside gene matches: 4. CDR3 length: 15 residues. TCRdb re-called the reads through MiXCR, storing one row per CDR3 protein. The sample lists about 250,000 distinct CDR3 sequences; 15% to 20% were seen once. The chain has TRBV7-2 and TRBJ2-1; 9 bases fit TRBD2. This TCR was recovered from a human donor in good health (CMV status not recorded). Some clones in this sample may be carry-over from other donors' samples. The sample consisted of CD8+ T cells from PBMCs. The CDR3 region has the DNA TGTGCCAGCAGCTTAGAGGCGGGGGGGGCCAATGAGCAGTTCTTC. Its translation is CASSLEAGGANEQFF.